These 17 T cell receptor beta chains share one sample of origin, sequenced in a study of T cell responses to AZD1222 COVID-19 vaccine. Repertoires were generated with immunoSEQ multiplex PCR, while TCRdb's copy carries only in-frame clones and drops some. The data show under 95,000 clones, about 88% seen once. Material: peripheral blood, obtained 28 days after the second AZD1222 dose. These receptor sequences come from an adult who received the AZD1222 COVID-19 vaccine.

Turning to this clone: At the DNA level, this CDR3 is encoded by other sequences in the same sample as well. The chain links TRBV15 to TRBJ1-5; D is undetermined. Germline CDR1 LNHNV, CDR2 YYDKDF (reference sequence). V lost 1 base and J 1 base, leaving 8 bases between the germline ends. CDR3 length equals 15 residues. The CDR3 bases are TGTGCCACCAGCAGAGGGGGTGGCAGCAATCAGCCCCAGCATTTT. Its protein product is CATSRGGGSNQPQHF.

The gene calls are TRBV11-3 and TRBJ1-2; the D gene is possibly TRBD1 (5 bases). This CDR3 region has 12 residues. Trimming removed 5 bases from V and 4 bases from J, with 8 bases in between. Germline CDR1 SGHNT, CDR2 YENEEA. The CDR3 DNA follows: TGTGCCAGCAGCGGGGACGGCTATGGCTACACCTTC. It specifies CASSGDGYGYTF.

The table lists this clone with a few counts. The chain links TRBV20-1 to TRBJ1-4; no clear D gene. The CDR3 consists of 11 residues. CDR1 is DFQATT, CDR2 SNEGSKA, per germline (reference sequence). V lost 5 bases and J 10 bases, leaving 11 bases between the germline ends. The CDR3 region has the DNA TGCAGTGCTCGACCTGCGGTAAAACTGTTTTTT. Its translation is CSARPAVKLFF.

This clone was counted between two and nine times. The chain links TRBV19 to TRBJ1-2, with D tentatively TRBD1 (5 bases). Trimming removed 5 bases from V and 2 bases from J, with 9 bases in between. CDR1 LNHDA and CDR2 SQIVND come from the germline V gene (reference sequence). This CDR3 comprises 13 residues. The CDR3 loop reads CASSRDYNYGYTF. The CDR3 nucleotides read TGTGCCAGTAGTCGGGACTACAACTATGGCTACACCTTC.

The J gene is TRBJ1-5, the V gene TRBV6-2 or TRBV6-3, with 11 bases that match TRBD1. The trim removed 2 bases at V and 7 bases at J, leaving 7 bases unmatched. This CDR3 spans 16 amino acids. Germline CDR1 reads MNHEY; CDR2 reads SVGEGT. In nucleotides, the CDR3 is TGTGCCAGCAGTTACCTGGACAGGGGGCACGGGCAGCCCCAGCATTTT. Translated, it gives CASSYLDRGHGQPQHF.

A word on this clone: At the DNA level, this CDR3 is encoded by other sequences in the same sample as well. V gene TRBV4-1 combines with J gene TRBJ1-1, with a tentative D call TRBD1 (6 bases). Germline CDR1 is MGHRA and CDR2 is YSYEKL. V dropped 0 bases and J dropped 5 bases, with 13 bases sitting between them. CDR3 length: 15 residues. This CDR3 reads CASSQDGGGGTEAFF. The CDR3 DNA is TGCGCCAGCAGCCAAGATGGCGGAGGGGGGACTGAAGCTTTCTTT.

The chain's CDR3 is CASSPGQSYNEQFF. The CDR3, as DNA: TGTGCCAGCAGCCCGGGACAGTCCTACAATGAGCAGTTCTTC. The chain combines TRBV7-9 with TRBJ2-1; 7 nucleotides agree with TRBD1. This CDR3 contains 14 residues. The V and J ends lost 5 bases and 1 base, in that order; junction bases with no gene match: 2. CDR1 is SEHNR and CDR2 is FQNEAQ in the germline V gene (reference sequence).

V gene TRBV7-2 combines with J gene TRBJ2-7, with 8 bases identical to TRBD2. Germline CDR1 reads SGHTA; CDR2 reads FQGNSA. Losses at the gene ends were 1 base for V and 3 bases for J; bases not matched to a gene: 5. This CDR3 spans 15 amino acids. CDR3 sequence (DNA): TGTGCCAGCAGCTTAGACGGGACTAGAAGCTACGAGCAGTACTTC. This gives the protein CASSLDGTRSYEQYF.

The chain couples TRBV15 to TRBJ1-2, with 7 nucleotides matching TRBD1. The trim removed 6 bases at V and 3 bases at J, leaving 10 bases unmatched. Germline loops: CDR1 LNHNV, CDR2 YYDKDF (reference sequence). The CDR3 spans 15 residues. Here the CDR3 DNA reads TGTGCCACCAGGACAGGGCAGGTCGTTGACTATGGCTACACCTTC. Protein: CATRTGQVVDYGYTF.

The rearrangement joins TRBV6-6 to TRBJ1-5; 7 bases are shared with TRBD1. The CDR3 extends over 18 amino acids. The V segment lost 5 bases and the J segment 4 bases; nucleotides outside the gene matches: 17. CDR1 is MNHNY and CDR2 is SVGAGI in the germline V gene (reference sequence). The CDR3 loop reads CASSPRQGPRVPNQPQHF. In DNA, the CDR3 is TGTGCCAGCAGTCCAAGACAGGGTCCCCGCGTCCCTAATCAGCCCCAGCATTTT.

This chain connects TRBV11-2 to TRBJ2-7; 14 bases are a match to TRBD2. The CDR3 is 19 amino acids. The germline V gene encodes CDR1 SGHAT and CDR2 FQNNGV. The J segment lost 0 bases and the V segment lost 3 bases, leaving 10 bases of the junction unmatched. The DNA of the CDR3 is TGTGCCAGCAGCTTTCCGGGACTAGCGGGAGACGGGCGCTCCTACGAGCAGTACTTC. Amino acid sequence: CASSFPGLAGDGRSYEQYF.

V and J are TRBV7-8 and TRBJ2-7; 8 bases match TRBD2. Trimming at V came to 6 bases and at J to 3 bases, leaving 16 bases not matched to a gene. Looked up from germline, CDR1 is SGHVS and CDR2 is FQNEAQ. CDR3 length: 17 amino acids. In DNA form, the CDR3 reads TGTGCCAGCAGTTTCAACCGCCGGGGACTAGACGGCTACGAGCAGTACTTC. Amino acid sequence: CASSFNRRGLDGYEQYF.

J is TRBJ2-3 and V is TRBV6-4; maybe TRBD2 (6 bases). Germline assignment: CDR1 MRHNA and CDR2 SNTAGT. The CDR3 has 15 amino acids. V lost 2 bases and J 0 bases, leaving 9 bases between the germline ends. The CDR3 DNA follows: TGTGCCAGCAGTGACGGGGCGGGGAGCACAGATACGCAGTATTTT. Residues: CASSDGAGSTDTQYF.

J is TRBJ1-5 and V is TRBV10-3; D remains ambiguous. This CDR3 spans 12 amino acids. V was cut by 8 bases and J by 1 base, with 6 bases left in between. Germline V gene lookup returns CDR1 ENHRY and CDR2 SYGVKD. CDR3 in amino acids: CAISGSNQPQHF. In DNA form, the CDR3 reads TGTGCCATCTCGGGGAGCAATCAGCCCCAGCATTTT.

The chain carries TRBV6-2 or TRBV6-3 and TRBJ1-1; a weak D match, TRBD1 (5 bases). The CDR3 runs 13 residues. V lost 2 bases, J lost 8 bases, and 12 bases lay in between. Germline lookup yields CDR1 MNHEY and CDR2 SVGEGT. The CDR3 coding sequence is TGTGCCAGCAGTTACCCGCGGGACGAAGAAGCTTTCTTT. Amino acid sequence: CASSYPRDEEAFF.

The sample holds one count of this clone. This chain uses TRBV9 with TRBJ2-1; D may match TRBD1 or TRBD2 (6 bases each). From germline, CDR1 is SGDLS and CDR2 YYNGEE. The length of the CDR3 is 15 residues. V shed 0 bases and J shed 9 bases, with 16 bases lying between them. DNA of the CDR3: TGTGCCAGCAGCGTAGCCCCGGGGGCGCCAAGTGAGCAGTTCTTC. Its translation: CASSVAPGAPSEQFF. The variable domain in full, completed from reference TRBV9 and TRBJ2-1, reads DSGVTQTPKHLITATGQRVTLRCSPRSGDLSVYWYQQSLDQGLQFLIQYYNGEERAKGNILERFSAQQFPDLHSELNLSSLELGDSALYFCASSVAPGAPSEQFFGPGTRLTVL.

J is TRBJ1-2 and V is TRBV4-2, with TRBD1 matching over 7 bases. The CDR3 is made up of 16 amino acids. J gave up 8 bases and V 1 base, and 13 bases lay outside the gene matches. Per germline, CDR1 LGHNA and CDR2 YNFKEQ. The CDR3 sequence: CASSQVSPEGAEGYTF. The CDR3 region has the DNA TGTGCCAGCAGCCAAGTTTCCCCCGAGGGGGCCGAGGGCTACACCTTC.